What follows describes a single T cell receptor beta chain. Its antigen is not identified. No donor received preoperative chemotherapy or radiotherapy, or immunotherapy before or after surgery. Every patient either smoked or had heavy second-hand smoke exposure. The sample originates from a study of T cells and copy number aberrations in small-cell lung cancer. Study observations and caveats: Compared with adjacent lung tissue, tumors had lower T-cell richness and clonality and non-significantly lower density.

Generated by immunoSEQ multiplex PCR, the TCRdb table keeps only in-frame clones and is missing some. The data contain under 600 clones, around 90% of them seen just once; the ten biggest clones take up just under 3.5%. From germline, CDR1 is SNHLY and CDR2 FYNNEI. The CDR3 is 14 amino acids. V was trimmed by 3 bases and J by 5 bases, leaving 13 bases between them. The specimen was normal tissue next to the tumor. This TCR came from a man between 45 and 60 years old with small cell lung cancer. The chain couples TRBV2 to TRBJ2-5; a weak D match, TRBD1 (5 bases). CDR3 coding DNA: TGTGCCAGCAGTGATGACAGCCTGGCTGAGACCCAGTACTTC. The encoded protein is CASSDDSLAETQYF.